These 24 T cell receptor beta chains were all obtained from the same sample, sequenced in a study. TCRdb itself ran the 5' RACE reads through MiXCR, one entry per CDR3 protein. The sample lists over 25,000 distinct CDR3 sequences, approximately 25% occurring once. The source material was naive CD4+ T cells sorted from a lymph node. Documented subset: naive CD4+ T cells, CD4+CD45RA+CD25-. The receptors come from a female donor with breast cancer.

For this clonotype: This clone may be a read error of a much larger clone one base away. This CDR3 reads CASRVVQGAGTGELFF. The DNA of the CDR3 is TGCGCCAGCAGAGTAGTACAGGGGGCAGGCACCGGGGAGCTGTTTTTT. The chain links TRBV5-1 to TRBJ2-2, with 9 bases lining up with TRBD1. Unmatched junction bases numbered 9, after V lost 5 bases and J lost 4 bases. Germline CDR1 SGHRS, CDR2 YFSETQ. The CDR3 has 16 amino acids.

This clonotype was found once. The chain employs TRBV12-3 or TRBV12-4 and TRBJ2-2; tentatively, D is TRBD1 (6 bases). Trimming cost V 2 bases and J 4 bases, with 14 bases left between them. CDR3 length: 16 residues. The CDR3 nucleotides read TGTGCCAGCAGTTTATCAGGGGTTGGGAGCACCGGGGAGCTGTTTTTT. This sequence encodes CASSLSGVGSTGELFF.

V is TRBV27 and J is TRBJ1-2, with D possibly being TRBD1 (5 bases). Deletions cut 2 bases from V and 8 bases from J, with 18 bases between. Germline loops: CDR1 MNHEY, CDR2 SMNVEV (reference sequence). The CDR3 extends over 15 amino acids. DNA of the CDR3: TGTGCCAGCAGTTTAGAAGGGGCCTTCGTGGGAGGCTACACCTTC. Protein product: CASSLEGAFVGGYTF.

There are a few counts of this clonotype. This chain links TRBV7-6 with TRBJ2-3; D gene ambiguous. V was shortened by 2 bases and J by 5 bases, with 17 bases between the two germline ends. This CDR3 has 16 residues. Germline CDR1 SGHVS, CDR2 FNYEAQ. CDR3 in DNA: TGTGCCAGCAGCTTATCTAGGAGTTTGTTCGGAGATACGCAGTATTTT. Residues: CASSLSRSLFGDTQYF.

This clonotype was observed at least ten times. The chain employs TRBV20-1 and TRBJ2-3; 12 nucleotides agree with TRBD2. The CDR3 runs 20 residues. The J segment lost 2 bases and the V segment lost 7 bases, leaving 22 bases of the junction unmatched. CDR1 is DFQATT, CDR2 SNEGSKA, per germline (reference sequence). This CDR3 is CSVKGFPGLAGYKDTDTQYF. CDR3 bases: TGCAGTGTTAAAGGGTTTCCCGGACTAGCGGGATATAAGGACACAGATACGCAGTATTTT.

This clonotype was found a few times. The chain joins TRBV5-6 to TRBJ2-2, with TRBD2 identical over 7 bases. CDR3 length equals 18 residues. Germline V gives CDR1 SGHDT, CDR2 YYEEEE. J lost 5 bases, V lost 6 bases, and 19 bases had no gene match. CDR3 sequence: CASIHGGDLYFGTGELFF. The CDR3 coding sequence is TGTGCCAGCATCCATGGGGGGGACCTTTATTTCGGAACCGGGGAGCTGTTTTTT.

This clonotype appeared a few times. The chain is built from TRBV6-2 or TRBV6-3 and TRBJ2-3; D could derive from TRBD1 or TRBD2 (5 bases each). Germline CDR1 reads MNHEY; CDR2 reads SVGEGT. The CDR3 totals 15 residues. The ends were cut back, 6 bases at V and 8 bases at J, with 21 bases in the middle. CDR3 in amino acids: CASSMPGPSRGTQYF. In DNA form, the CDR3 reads TGTGCCAGCAGCATGCCGGGACCTTCGAGGGGTACGCAGTATTTT.

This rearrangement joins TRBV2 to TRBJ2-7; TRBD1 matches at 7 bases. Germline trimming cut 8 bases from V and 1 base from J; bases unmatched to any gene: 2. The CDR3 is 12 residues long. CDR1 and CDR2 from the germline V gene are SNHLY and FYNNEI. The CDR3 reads CASGTASYEQYF. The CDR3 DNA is TGTGCCAGCGGGACAGCTTCCTACGAGCAGTACTTC.

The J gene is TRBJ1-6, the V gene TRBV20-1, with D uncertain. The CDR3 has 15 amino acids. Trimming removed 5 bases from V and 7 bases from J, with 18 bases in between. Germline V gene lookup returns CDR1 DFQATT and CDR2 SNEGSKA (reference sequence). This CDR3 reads CSAPKSSFGNSPLHF. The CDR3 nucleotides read TGCAGTGCTCCAAAATCAAGTTTTGGGAATTCACCCCTCCACTTT.

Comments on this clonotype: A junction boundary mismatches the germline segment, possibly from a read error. The chain's CDR3 is CASSEEREGYGELVF. CDR3 coding DNA: TGTGCCAGCAGTGAAGAGAGGGAAGGGTACGGGGAGCTGGTTTTT. The chain recombines TRBV2 with TRBJ2-2; D may be TRBD2 (5 bases). CDR3 size: 15 residues. Germline V gives CDR1 SNHLY, CDR2 FYNNEI.

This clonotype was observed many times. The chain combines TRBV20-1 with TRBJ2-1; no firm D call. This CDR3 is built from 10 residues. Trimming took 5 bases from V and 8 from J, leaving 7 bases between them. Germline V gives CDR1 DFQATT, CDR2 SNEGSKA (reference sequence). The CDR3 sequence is CSARQDEQFF. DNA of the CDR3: TGCAGTGCTCGCCAGGATGAGCAGTTCTTC.

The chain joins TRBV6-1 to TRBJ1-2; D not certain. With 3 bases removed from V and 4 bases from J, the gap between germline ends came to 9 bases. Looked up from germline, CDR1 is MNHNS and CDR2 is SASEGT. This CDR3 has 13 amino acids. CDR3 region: CASSESGSYGYTF. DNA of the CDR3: TGTGCCAGCAGTGAGTCGGGCAGCTATGGCTACACCTTC.

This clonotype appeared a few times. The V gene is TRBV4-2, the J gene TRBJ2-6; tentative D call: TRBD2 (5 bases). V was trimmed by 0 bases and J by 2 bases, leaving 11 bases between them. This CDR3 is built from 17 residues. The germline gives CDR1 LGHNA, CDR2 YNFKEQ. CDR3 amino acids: CASSQDVGRTGANVLTF. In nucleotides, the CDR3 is TGTGCCAGCAGCCAAGACGTAGGGAGAACTGGGGCCAACGTCCTGACTTTC.

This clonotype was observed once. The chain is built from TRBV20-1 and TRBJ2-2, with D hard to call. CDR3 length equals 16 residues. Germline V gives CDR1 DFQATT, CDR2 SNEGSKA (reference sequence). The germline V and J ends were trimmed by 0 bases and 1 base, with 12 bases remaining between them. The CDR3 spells CSARDQRAGNTGELFF. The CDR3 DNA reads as TGCAGTGCTAGAGATCAAAGGGCAGGGAACACCGGGGAGCTGTTTTTT.

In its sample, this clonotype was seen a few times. The CDR3 is CASSLSPTGNEQFF. The CDR3 DNA reads TGTGCCAGCAGTTTATCGCCAACTGGGAATGAGCAGTTCTTC. The chain combines TRBV27 with TRBJ2-1; D unclear. Germline CDR1 MNHEY, CDR2 SMNVEV (reference sequence). V was clipped by 0 bases and J by 7 bases, with 10 bases between them. The CDR3 contains 14 residues.

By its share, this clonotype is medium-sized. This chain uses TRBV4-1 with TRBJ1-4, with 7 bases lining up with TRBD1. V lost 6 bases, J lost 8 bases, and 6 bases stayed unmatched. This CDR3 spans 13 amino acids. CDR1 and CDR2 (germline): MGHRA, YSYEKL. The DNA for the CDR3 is TGCGCCAGCAGGCCCGGACAGGCCGAAAAACTGTTTTTT. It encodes CASRPGQAEKLFF.

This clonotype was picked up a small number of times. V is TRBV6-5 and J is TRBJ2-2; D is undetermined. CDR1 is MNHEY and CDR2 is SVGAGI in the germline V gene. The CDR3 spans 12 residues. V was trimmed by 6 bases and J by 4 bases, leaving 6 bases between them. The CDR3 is CASSYLTGELFF. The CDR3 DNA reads TGTGCCAGCAGCTATCTCACCGGGGAGCTGTTTTTT.

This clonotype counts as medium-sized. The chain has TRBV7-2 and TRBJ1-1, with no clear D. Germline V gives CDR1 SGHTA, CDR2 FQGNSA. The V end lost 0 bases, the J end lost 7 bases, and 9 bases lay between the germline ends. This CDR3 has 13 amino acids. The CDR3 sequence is CASSLAGRNEAFF. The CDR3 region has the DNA TGTGCCAGCAGCTTAGCTGGTAGGAATGAAGCTTTCTTT.

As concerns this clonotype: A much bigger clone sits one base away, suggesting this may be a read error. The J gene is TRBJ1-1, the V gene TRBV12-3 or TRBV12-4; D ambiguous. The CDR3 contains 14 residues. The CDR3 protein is CASSLGIRNTEASF. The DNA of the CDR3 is TGTGCCAGCAGTTTAGGAATTAGGAACACTGAAGCTTCCTTT.

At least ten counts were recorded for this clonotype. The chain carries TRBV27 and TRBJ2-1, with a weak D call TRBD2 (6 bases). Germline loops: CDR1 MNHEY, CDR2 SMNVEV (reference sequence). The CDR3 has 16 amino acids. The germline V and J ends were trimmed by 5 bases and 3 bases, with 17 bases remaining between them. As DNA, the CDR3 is TGTGCCAGCAGTCCGTTAGCGGACCTCGGCTACAATGAGCAGTTCTTC. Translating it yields CASSPLADLGYNEQFF.

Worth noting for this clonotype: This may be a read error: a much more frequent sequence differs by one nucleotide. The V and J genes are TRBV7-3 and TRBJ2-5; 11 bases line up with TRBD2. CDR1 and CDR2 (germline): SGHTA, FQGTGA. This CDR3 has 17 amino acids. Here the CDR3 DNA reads TGTGCCAGCAACTTAACAGCCCTAGCGGGGGGCCAAGAGACCCAGTACTTC. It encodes CASNLTALAGGQETQYF.

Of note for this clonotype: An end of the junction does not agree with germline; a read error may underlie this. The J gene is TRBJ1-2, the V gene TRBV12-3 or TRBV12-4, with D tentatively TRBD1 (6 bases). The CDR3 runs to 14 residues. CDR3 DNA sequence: TGTGCCAGCAGCCCAGCACAGGGAGGCTATGGCTGCACCTTC. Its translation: CASSPAQGGYGCTF.

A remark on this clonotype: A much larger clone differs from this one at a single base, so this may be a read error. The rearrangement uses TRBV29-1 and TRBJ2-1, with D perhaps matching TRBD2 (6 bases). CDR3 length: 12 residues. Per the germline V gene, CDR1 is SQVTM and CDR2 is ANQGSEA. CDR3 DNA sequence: TGCAGCGGTGAACCAGCGGGCAATGAGCAGTTCTTC. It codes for CSGEPAGNEQFF.

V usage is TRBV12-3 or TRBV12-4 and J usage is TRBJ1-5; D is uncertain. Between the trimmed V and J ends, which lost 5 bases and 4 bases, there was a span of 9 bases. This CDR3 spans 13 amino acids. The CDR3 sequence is CASSDGYNQPQHF. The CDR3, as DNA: TGTGCCAGCAGTGACGGATATAATCAGCCCCAGCATTTT.